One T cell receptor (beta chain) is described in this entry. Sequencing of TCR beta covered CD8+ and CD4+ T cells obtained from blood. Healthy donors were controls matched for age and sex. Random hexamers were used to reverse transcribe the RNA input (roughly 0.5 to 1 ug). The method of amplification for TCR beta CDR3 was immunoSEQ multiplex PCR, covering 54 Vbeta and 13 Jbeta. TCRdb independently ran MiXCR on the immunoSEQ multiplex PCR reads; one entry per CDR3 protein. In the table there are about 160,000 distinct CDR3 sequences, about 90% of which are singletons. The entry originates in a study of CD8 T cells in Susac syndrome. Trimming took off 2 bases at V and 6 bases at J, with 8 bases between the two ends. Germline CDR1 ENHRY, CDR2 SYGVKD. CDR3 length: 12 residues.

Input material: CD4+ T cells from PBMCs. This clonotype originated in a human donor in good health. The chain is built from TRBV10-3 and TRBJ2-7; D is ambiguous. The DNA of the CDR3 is TGTGCCATCAGTGAGATTAGGTCCGAGCAGTACTTC. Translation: CAISEIRSEQYF.